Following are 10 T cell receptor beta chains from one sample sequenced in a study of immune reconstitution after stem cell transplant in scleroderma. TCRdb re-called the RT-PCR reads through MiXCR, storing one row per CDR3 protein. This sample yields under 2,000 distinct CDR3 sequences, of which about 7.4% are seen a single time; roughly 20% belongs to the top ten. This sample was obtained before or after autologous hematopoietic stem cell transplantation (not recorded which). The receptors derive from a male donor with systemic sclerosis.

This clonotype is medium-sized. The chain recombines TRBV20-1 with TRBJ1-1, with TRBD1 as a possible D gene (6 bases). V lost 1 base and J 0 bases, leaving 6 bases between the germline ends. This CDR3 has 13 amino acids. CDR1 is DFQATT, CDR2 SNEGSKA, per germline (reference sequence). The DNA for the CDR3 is TGCAGTGCTAGAGGGACAGTGAACACTGAAGCTTTCTTT. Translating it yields CSARGTVNTEAFF.

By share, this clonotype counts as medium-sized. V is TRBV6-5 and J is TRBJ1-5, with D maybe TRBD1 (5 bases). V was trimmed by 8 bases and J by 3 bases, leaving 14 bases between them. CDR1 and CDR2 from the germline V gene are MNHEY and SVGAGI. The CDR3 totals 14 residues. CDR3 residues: CASRQTRVNQPQHF. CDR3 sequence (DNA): TGTGCCAGCCGACAGACAAGGGTCAATCAGCCCCAGCATTTT.

CDR3 region: CAWGKDRGDEQFF. DNA for the CDR3: TGTGCCTGGGGCAAGGACAGGGGAGATGAGCAGTTCTTC. The J gene is TRBJ2-1, the V gene TRBV30; TRBD1 matches at 9 bases. V shed 5 bases and J 8 bases; nucleotides not matched to a gene: 7. Germline V lookup: CDR1 GTSNPN, CDR2 SVGIG (reference sequence). The CDR3 runs 13 residues.

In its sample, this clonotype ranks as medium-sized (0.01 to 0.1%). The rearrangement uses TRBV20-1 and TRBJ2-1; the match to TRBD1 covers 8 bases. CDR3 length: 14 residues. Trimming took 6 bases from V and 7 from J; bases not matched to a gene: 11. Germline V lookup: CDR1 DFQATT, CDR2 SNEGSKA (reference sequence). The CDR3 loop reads CSAIPPGQDNEQFF. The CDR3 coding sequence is TGCAGTGCCATACCCCCGGGACAGGATAATGAGCAGTTCTTC.

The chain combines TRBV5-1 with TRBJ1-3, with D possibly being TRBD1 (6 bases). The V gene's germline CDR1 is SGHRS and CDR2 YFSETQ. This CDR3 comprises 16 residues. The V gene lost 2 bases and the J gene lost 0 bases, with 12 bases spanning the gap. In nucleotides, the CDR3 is TGCGCCAGCAGCTTACGGGACACCACCTCTGGAAACACCATATATTTT. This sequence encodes CASSLRDTTSGNTIYF.

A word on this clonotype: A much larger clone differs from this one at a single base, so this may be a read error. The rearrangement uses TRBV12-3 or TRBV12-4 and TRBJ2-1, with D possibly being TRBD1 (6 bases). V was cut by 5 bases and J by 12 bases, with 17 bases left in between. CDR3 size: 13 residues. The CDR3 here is CASSESARGVQFF. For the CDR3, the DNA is TGTGCCAGCAGTGAATCCGCCAGGGGTGTGCAGTTCTTC.

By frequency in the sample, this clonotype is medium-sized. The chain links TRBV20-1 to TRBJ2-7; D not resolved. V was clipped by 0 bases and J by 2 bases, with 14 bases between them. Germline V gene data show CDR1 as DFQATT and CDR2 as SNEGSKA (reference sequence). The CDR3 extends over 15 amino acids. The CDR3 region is CSARDVRRPAYEQYF. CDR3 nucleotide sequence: TGCAGTGCTAGAGATGTCCGGCGGCCGGCCTACGAGCAGTACTTC.

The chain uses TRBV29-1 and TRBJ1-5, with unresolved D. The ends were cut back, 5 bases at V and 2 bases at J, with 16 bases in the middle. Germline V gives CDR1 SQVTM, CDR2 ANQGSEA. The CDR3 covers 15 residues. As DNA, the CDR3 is TGCAGCGTTATAGTTGAGGGATCGGGCAATCAGCCCCAGCATTTT. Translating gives CSVIVEGSGNQPQHF. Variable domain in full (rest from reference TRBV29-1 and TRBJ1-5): SAVISQKPSRDICQRGTSLTIQCQVDSQVTMMFWYRQQPGQSLTLIATANQGSEATYESGFVIDKFPISRPNLTFSTLTVSNMSPEDSSIYLCSVIVEGSGNQPQHFGDGTRLSIL.

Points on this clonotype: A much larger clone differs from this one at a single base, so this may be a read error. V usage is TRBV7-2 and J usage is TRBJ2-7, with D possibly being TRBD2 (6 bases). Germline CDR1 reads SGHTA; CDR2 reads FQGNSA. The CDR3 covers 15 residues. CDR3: CASSLGGTTSYEQCF. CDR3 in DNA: TGTGCCAGCAGCTTAGGCGGGACCACCTCCTACGAGCAGTGCTTC.

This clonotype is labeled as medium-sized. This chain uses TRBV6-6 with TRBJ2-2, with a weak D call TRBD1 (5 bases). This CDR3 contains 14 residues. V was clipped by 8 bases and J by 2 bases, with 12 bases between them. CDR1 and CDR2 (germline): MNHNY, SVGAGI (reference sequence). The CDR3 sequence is CASQRQFNTGELFF. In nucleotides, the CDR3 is TGTGCCAGCCAGAGACAGTTTAACACCGGGGAGCTGTTTTTT.